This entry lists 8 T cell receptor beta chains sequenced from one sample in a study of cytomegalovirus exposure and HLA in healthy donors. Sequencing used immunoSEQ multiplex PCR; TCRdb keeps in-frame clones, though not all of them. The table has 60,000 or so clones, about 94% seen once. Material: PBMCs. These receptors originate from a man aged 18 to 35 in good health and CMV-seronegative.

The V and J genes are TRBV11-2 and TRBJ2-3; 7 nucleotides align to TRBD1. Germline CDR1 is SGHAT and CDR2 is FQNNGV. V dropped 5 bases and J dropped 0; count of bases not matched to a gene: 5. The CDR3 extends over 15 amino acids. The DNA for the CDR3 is TGTGCCAGCAGCCAACAGGGACAGAGCACAGATACGCAGTATTTT. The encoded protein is CASSQQGQSTDTQYF.

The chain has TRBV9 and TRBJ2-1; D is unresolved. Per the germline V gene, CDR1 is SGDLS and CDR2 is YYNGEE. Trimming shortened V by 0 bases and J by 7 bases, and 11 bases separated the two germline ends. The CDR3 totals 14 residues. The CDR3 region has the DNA TGTGCCAGCAGCGTAGGTGGTAGCTTAAATGAGCAGTTCTTC. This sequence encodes CASSVGGSLNEQFF.

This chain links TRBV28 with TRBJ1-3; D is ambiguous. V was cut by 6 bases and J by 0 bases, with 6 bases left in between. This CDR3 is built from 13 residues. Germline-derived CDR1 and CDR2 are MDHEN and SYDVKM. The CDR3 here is CASSLLSGNTIYF. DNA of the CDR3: TGTGCCAGCAGCCTCCTCTCTGGAAACACCATATATTTT.

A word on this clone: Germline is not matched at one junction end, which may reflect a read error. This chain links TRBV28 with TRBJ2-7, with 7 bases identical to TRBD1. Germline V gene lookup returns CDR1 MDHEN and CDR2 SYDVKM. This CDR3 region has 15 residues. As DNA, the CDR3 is TGTGCCAGCAGCTCCCCCGGGACAGACAGGTACGGGCAGTACTTC. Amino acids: CASSSPGTDRYGQYF.

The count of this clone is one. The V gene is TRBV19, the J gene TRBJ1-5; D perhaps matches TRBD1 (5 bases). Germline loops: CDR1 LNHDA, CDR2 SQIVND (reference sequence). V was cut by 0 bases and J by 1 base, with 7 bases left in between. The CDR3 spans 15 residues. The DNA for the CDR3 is TGTGCCAGTAGTATAGAAAGACAGAGCAATCAGCCCCAGCATTTT. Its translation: CASSIERQSNQPQHF.

In nucleotides, the CDR3 is TGTGCCAGCAGCTTAGATGCGGGTGAGCAGTTCTTC. It specifies CASSLDAGEQFF. The chain employs TRBV11-3 and TRBJ2-1, with TRBD2 as a possible D gene (5 bases). V shed 0 bases and J shed 9 bases, with 6 bases lying between them. Germline CDR1 reads SGHNT; CDR2 reads YENEEA. CDR3 length: 12 residues.

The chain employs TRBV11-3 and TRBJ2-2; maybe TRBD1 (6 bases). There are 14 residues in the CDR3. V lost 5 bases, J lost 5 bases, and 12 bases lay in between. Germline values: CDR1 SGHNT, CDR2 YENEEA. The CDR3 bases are TGTGCCAGCAGCCAGGGGTCCGAAACCGGGGAGCTGTTTTTT. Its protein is CASSQGSETGELFF.

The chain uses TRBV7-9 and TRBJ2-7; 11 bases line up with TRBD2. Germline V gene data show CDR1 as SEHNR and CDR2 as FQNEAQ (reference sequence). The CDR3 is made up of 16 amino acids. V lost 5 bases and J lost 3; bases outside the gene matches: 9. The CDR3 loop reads CASSPPTSGSDYEQYF. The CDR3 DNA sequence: TGTGCCAGCAGCCCACCTACTAGCGGGAGTGACTACGAGCAGTACTTC.